This paragraph reports one T cell receptor (beta chain). CDR1 and CDR2 from the germline V gene are LGHNA and YNFKEQ. The CDR3 has 15 residues. The trim removed 4 bases at V and 8 bases at J, leaving 11 bases unmatched. How the authors handled the data: There were no quality scores in the junction-only immunoSEQ sequences, so filtering differed. The protocol was immunoSEQ multiplex PCR, while the TCRdb copy is restricted to in-frame clones and leaves out a portion. The DNA gave D and trimming, while V, J and clone size come from that table. The sample shows under 2,000,000 clones, less than 95% of them seen only once. Selected positively for CCR7 and CD45RO-negative, naive CD8 cells excluded terminally differentiated effector memory CD45RA+ cells. Each of the donors was a healthy adult who was HIV-negative and had not had a recent acute infection or vaccination. The data belong to a study of shared clonotypes between healthy human individuals. Study details: CD4 naive and memory got three plates each, CD8 naive two, CD8 memory one.

Sequencing was done on a sample of naive CD8+ T cells sorted from blood. V gene TRBV4-2 combines with J gene TRBJ2-1; 7 nucleotides line up with TRBD2. The receptor was isolated from a man between 18 and 35 years old in good health. CDR3 coding DNA: TGTGCCAGCAGCCCTAATTGGCGAGGGAGGGATGAGCAGTTCTTC. Translation: CASSPNWRGRDEQFF.